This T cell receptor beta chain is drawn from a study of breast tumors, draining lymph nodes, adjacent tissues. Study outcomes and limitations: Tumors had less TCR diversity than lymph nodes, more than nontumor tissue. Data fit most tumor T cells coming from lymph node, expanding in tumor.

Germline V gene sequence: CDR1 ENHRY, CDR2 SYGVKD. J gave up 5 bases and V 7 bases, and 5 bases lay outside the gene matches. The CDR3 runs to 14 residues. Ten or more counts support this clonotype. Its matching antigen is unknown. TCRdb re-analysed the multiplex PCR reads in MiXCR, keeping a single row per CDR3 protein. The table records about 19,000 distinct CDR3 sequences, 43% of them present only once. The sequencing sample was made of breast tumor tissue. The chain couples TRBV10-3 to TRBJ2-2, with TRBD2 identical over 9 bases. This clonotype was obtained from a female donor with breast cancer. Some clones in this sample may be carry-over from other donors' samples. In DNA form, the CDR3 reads TGTGCCATCACCGGACTAGCGCCTACCGGGGAGCTGTTTTTT. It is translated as CAITGLAPTGELFF.